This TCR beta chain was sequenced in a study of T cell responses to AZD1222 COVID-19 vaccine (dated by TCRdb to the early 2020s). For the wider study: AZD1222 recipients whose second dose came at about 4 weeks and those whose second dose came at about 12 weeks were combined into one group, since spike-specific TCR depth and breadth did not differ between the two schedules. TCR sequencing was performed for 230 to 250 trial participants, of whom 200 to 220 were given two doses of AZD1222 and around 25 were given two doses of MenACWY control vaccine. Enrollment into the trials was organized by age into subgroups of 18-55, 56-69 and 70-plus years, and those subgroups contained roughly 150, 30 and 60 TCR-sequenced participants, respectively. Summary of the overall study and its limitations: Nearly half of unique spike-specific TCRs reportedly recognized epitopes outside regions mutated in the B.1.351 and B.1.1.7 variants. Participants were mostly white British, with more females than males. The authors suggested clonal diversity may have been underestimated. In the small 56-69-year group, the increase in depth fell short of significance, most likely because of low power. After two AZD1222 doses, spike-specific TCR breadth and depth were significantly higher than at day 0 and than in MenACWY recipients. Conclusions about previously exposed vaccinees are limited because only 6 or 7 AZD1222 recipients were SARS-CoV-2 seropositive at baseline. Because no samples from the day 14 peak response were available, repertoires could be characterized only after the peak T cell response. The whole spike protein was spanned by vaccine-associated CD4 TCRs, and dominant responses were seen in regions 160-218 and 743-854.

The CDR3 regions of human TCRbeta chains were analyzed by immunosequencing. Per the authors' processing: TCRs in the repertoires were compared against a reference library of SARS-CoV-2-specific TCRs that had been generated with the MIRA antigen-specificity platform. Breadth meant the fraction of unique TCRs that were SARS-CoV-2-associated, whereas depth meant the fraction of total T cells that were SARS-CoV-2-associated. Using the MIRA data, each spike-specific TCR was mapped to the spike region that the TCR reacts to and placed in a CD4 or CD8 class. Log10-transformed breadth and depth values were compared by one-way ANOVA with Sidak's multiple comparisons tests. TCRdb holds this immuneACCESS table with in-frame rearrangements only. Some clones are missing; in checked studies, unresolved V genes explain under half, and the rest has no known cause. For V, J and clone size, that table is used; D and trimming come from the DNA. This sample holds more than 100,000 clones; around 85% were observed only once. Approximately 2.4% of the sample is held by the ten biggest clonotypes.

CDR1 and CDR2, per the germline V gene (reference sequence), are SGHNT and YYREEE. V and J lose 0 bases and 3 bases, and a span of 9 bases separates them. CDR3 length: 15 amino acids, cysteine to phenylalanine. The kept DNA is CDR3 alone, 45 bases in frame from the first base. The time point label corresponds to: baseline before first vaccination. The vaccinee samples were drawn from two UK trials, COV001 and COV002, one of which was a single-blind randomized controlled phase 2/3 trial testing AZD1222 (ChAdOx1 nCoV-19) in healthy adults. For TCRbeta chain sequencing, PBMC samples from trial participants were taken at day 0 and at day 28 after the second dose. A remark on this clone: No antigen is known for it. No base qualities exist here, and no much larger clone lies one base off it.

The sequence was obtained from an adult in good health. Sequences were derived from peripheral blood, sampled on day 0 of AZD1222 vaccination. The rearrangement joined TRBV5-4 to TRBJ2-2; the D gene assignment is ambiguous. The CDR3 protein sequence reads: CASSLVGVDTGELFF. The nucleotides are TGTGCCAGCAGCTTGGTTGGGGTTGACACCGGGGAGCTGTTTTTT.